This T cell receptor beta chain was identified in a study of cytomegalovirus exposure and HLA in healthy donors. Points from the study as a whole: A later examination showed that TCR association rates differed by HLA locus, with DRB1 most and HLA-C fewest. It was shown in a later analysis that HLA-associated TCR beta chains were more clonally expanded than other, equally common chains. Based on reports, TCR beta sequences accurately predicted HLA-A and HLA-B alleles for most subjects.

Comments on this clone: What it recognizes is unknown.

This CDR3 comprises 14 residues. The germline CDR1 and CDR2 sequences are SQVTM and ANQGSEA. Trimming removed 2 bases at V and 5 bases at J, with 12 bases between. The PCR made use of 60 Vbeta and 13 Jbeta primers. Profiled with immunoSEQ multiplex PCR; TCRdb holds only in-frame clones, not every one. The sample lists about 120,000 clones, 65% to 80% occurring once. The chain couples TRBV29-1 to TRBJ2-2, with a possible D match to TRBD1 (5 bases). The source is a man in his late teens or twenties in good health and CMV-seropositive. Sequenced: PBMCs. DNA of the CDR3: TGCAGCGTTGAAAAGCAGGGTCGAACCGGGGAGCTGTTTTTT. As protein: CSVEKQGRTGELFF.